Listed below are T cell receptor beta chains from one sample, sequenced in a study of long-term antiretroviral therapy in people with HIV. The method was immunoSEQ multiplex PCR; TCRdb's version includes in-frame clones alone and lacks a portion of them. This table holds about 40,000 clones, 85% to 90% found once. This specimen consisted of unsorted PBMCs, obtained 1.2 years after starting antiretroviral therapy. Every receptor here comes from a woman in her forties or fifties with HIV. The conserved cysteine and the conserved F or W are not part of the CDR3 here. Some rows mark clone size as missing; the rest say once, few, many or name a class of expanded clone.

TRBJ2-5	once	TRBV7-8	ASSRDRETGTQY
TRBJ1-2	.	TRBV5-5	ASSLGGTGEASGYT
TRBJ1-1	.	TRBV19	ASSSRQGNTEAF
TRBJ2-5	.	TRBV25-1	ASSAERGNQETQY
TRBJ1-1	.	TRBV5-1	ASSLALGVHGEAF
TRBJ1-1	.	TRBV6-6	ASSPRDRNLKWAF
TRBJ2-3	once	TRBV19	ASSTQPWGALTYTDTQY
TRBJ2-3	.	TRBV12-5	ASALRGTDTQY
TRBJ2-5	.	TRBV7-8	ASRPSGGRGGETQY
TRBJ2-7	few	TRBV7-9	ASRGLKYEQY
TRBJ1-1	.	TRBV7-3	ASSLGLFTEAF
TRBJ2-7	.	TRBV7-2	ASSFLQSRGEQY
TRBJ2-7	.	TRBV5-1	ASSLTDPSYEQY
TRBJ1-2	.	TRBV5-1	ASRLSRDSNYGYT
TRBJ2-5	.	TRBV25-1	ASSVTGVEGTQY
TRBJ1-6	.	TRBV19	ASSFLNSPLH
TRBJ2-3	.	TRBV6-1	ASSDGLAGGLTDTQY
TRBJ1-4	.	TRBV29-1	SVVSGGDEKLF
TRBJ1-1	.	TRBV5-1	ASTLSGGLNTEAF
TRBJ2-1	.	TRBV27	ASSSTGSAGEQF
TRBJ1-6	.	TRBV27	ASSVRWDSYSPLH
TRBJ2-6	once	TRBV7-3	ASSLRRDHSGANVLT
TRBJ1-2	.	TRBV7-2	ASSLSQPPNYGYT
TRBJ1-2	.	TRBV25-1	ASSESLGYYGYT
TRBJ1-1	.	TRBV9	ASSVEGANTEAF
TRBJ1-1	.	TRBV15	ATSRDYGTSEAF
TRBJ1-5	.	TRBV28	ASTGGGLRQPQH